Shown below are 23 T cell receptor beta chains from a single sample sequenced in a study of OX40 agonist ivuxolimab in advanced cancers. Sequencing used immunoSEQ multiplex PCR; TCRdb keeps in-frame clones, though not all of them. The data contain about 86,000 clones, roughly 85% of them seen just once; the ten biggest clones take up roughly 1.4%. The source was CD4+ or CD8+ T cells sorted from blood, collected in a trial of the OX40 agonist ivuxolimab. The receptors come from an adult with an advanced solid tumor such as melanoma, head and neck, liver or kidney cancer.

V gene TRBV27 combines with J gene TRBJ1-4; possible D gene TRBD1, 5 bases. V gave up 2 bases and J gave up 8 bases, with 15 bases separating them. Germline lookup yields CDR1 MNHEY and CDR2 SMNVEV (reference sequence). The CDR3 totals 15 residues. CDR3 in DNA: TGTGCCAGCAGTTTAGCGGGGCCCGCCGTGGAAAAACTGTTTTTT. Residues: CASSLAGPAVEKLFF.

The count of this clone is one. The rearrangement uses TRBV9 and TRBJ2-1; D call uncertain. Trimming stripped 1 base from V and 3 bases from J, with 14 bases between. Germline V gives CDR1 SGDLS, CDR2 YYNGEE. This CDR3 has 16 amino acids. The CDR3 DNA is TGTGCCAGCAGCGTACGGGTAGGGCTCCTCTACAATGAGCAGTTCTTC. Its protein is CASSVRVGLLYNEQFF.

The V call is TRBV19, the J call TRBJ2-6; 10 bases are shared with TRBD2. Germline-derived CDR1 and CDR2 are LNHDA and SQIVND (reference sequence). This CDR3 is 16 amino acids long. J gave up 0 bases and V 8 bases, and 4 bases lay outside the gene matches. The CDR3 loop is CASLLAGLSGANVLTF. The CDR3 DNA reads TGTGCCAGTTTACTAGCGGGGCTCTCTGGGGCCAACGTCCTGACTTTC. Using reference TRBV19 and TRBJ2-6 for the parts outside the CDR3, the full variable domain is DGGITQSPKYLFRKEGQNVTLSCEQNLNHDAMYWYRQDPGQGLRLIYYSQIVNDFQKGDIAEGYSVSREKKESFPLTVTSAQKNPTAFYLCASLLAGLSGANVLTFGAGSRLTVL.

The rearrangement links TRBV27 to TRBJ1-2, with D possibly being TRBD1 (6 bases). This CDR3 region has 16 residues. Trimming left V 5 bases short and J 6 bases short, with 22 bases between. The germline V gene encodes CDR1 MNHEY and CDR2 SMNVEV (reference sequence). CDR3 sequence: CASSTQGPIPSDGYTF. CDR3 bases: TGTGCCAGCAGTACACAGGGACCGATACCTTCGGATGGCTACACCTTC.

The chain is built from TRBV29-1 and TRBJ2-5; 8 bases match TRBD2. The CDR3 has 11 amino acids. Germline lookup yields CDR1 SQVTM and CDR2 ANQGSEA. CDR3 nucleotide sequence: TGCACTGCGGGGGGAGGGGAGACCCAGTACTTC. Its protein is CTAGGGETQYF. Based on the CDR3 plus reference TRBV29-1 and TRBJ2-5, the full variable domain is SAVISQKPSRDICQRGTSLTIQCQVDSQVTMMFWYRQQPGQSLTLIATANQGSEATYESGFVIDKFPISRPNLTFSTLTVSNMSPEDSSIYLCTAGGGETQYFGPGTRLLVL.

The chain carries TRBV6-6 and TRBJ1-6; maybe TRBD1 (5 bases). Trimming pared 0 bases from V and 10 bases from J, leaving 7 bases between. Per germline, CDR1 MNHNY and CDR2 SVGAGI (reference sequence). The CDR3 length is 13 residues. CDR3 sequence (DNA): TGTGCCAGCAGTTACTCTCAGGGATCACCCCTCCACTTT. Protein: CASSYSQGSPLHF.

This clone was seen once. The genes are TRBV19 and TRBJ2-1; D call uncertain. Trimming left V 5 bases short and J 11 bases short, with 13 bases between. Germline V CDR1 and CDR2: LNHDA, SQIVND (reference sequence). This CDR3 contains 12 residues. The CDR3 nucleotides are TGTGCCAGTAGTCCCCGAAGCCCAAAGCAGTTCTTC. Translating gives CASSPRSPKQFF.

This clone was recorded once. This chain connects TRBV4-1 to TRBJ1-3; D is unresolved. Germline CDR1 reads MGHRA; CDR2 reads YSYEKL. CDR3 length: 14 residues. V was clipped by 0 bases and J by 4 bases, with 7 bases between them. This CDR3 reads CASSQDLLGNTIYF. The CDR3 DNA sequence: TGCGCCAGCAGCCAAGATCTATTGGGAAACACCATATATTTT.

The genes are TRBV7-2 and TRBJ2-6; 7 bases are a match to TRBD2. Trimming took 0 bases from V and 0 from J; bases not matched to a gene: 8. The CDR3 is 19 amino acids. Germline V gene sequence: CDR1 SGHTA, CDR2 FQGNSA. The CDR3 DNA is TGTGCCAGCAGCTTAGCGACCGGCGGGGGTTTCTCTGGGGCCAACGTCCTGACTTTC. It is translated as CASSLATGGGFSGANVLTF.

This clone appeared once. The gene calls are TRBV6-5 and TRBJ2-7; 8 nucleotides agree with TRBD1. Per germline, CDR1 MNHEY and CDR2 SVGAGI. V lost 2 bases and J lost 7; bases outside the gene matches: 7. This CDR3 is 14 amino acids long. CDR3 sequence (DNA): TGTGCCAGCAGTTACGACAGGGGCCACCCAGAGCAGTACTTC. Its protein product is CASSYDRGHPEQYF.

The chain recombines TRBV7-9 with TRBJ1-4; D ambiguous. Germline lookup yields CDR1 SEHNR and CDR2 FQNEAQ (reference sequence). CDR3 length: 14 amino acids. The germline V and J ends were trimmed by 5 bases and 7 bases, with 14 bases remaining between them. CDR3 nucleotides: TGTGCCAGCAGCCTAGGAGGGTTGAGTGAAAAACTGTTTTTT. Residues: CASSLGGLSEKLFF.

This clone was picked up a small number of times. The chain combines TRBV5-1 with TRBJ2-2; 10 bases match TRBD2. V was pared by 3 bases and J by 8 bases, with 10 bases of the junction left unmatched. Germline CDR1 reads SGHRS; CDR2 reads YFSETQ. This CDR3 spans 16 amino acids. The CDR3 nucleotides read TGCGCCAGCAGCTCCGGACTAGCGGAGGCCACGGGGGAGCTGTTTTTT. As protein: CASSSGLAEATGELFF. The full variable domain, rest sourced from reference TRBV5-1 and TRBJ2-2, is KAGVTQTPRYLIKTRGQQVTLSCSPISGHRSVSWYQQTPGQGLQFLFEYFSETQRNKGNFPGRFSGRQFSNSRSEMNVSTLELGDSALYLCASSSGLAEATGELFFGEGSRLTVL.

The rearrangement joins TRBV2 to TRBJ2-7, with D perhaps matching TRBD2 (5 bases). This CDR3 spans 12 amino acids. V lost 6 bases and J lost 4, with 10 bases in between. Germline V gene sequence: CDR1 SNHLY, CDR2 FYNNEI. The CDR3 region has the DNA TGTGCCAGCAGGAGGGTGGGATACGAGCAGTACTTC. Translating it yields CASRRVGYEQYF.

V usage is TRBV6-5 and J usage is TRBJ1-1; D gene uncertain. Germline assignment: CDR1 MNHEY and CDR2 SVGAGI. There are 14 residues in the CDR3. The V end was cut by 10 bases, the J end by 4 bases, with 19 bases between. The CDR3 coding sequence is TGTGCCACACTATTAGGGTGGGGAGGCACTGAAGCTTTCTTT. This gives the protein CATLLGWGGTEAFF.

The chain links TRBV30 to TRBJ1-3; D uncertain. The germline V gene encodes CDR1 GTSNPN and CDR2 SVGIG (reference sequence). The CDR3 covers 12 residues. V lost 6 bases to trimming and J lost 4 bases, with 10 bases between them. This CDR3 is CACGGGGNTIYF. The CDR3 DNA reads TGTGCCTGTGGCGGCGGGGGAAACACCATATATTTT.

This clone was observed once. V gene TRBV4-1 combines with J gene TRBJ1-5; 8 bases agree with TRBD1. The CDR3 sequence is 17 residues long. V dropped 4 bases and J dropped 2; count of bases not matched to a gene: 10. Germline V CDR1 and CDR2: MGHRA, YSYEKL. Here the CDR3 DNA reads TGCGCCAGCAGCCGACCTCAGGGGGCCGAAGGCAATCAGCCCCAGCATTTT. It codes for CASSRPQGAEGNQPQHF.

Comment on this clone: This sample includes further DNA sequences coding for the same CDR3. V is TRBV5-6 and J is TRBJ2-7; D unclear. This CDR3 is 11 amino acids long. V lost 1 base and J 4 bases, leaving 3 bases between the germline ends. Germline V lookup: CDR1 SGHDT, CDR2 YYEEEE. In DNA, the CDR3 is TGTGCCAGCAGCTTGCGGTACGAGCAGTACTTC. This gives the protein CASSLRYEQYF.

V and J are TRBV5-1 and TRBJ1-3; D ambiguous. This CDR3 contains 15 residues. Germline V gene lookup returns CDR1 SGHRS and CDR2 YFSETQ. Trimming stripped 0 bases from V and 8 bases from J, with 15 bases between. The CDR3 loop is CASSLANVGGDTIYF. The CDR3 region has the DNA TGCGCCAGCAGCTTGGCGAATGTGGGAGGAGACACCATATATTTT.

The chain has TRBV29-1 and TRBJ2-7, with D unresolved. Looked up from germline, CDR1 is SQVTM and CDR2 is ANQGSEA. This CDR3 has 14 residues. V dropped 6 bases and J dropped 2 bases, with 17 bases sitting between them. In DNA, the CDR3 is TGCAGCGTGGGGTCCCGGGTATTCCCCTACGAGCAGTACTTC. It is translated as CSVGSRVFPYEQYF.

In nucleotides, the CDR3 is TGTGCCAGCAGTGTACCTCGGGACATCTCCTACGAGCAGTACTTC. Residues: CASSVPRDISYEQYF. The V gene is TRBV28, the J gene TRBJ2-7; tentatively, D is TRBD1 (6 bases). The CDR3 has 15 amino acids. Looked up from germline, CDR1 is MDHEN and CDR2 is SYDVKM. V was trimmed by 5 bases and J by 0 bases, leaving 14 bases between them.

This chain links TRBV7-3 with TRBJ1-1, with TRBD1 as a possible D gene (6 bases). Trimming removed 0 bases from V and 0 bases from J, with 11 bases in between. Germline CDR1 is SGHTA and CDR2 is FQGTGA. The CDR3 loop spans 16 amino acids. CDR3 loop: CASSLTAGALNTEAFF. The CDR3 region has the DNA TGTGCCAGCAGCTTAACGGCGGGGGCCCTGAACACTGAAGCTTTCTTT.

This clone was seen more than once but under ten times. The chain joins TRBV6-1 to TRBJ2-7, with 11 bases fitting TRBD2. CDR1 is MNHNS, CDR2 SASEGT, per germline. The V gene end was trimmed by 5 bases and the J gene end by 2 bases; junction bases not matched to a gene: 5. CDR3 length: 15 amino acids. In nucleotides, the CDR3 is TGTGCCAGCAGTCTGGGGACTAGCGGACCCTACGAGCAGTACTTC. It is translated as CASSLGTSGPYEQYF.

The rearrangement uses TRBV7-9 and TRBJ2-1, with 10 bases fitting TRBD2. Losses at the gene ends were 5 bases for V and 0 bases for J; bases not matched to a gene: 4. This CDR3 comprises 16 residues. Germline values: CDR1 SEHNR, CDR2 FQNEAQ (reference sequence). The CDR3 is CASSPGTSASYNEQFF. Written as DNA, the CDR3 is TGTGCCAGCAGCCCTGGGACTAGCGCCTCCTACAATGAGCAGTTCTTC.